One and the same sample provided the 3 T cell receptor beta chains below, sequenced in a study of human T cells and chemical hapten exposure. The starting material, unfractionated whole blood, was used for total RNA extraction. Each CDR3 protein gets one entry after TCRdb re-called the 5' RACE reads with MiXCR. The data show about 120,000 distinct CDR3 sequences, more than 15% seen once. Receptors originate from a human donor in good health.

V usage is TRBV7-9 and J usage is TRBJ1-1; 7 bases are shared with TRBD1. CDR1 is SEHNR, CDR2 FQNEAQ, per germline (reference sequence). The CDR3 spans 13 residues. V trimming: 6 bases; J trimming: 6 bases; junction bases outside the gene matches: 7. As DNA, the CDR3 is TGTGCCAGCAGTGTCATCAGGGGGGCTGAAGCTTTCTTT. It codes for CASSVIRGAEAFF.

The CDR3 DNA follows: TGTGCCAGCAGTAATCCCGGGCAGGCGGTGGAGACCCAGTACTTC. Protein sequence: CASSNPGQAVETQYF. The chain recombines TRBV27 with TRBJ2-5; D remains unclear. This CDR3 is 15 amino acids long. Trimming stripped 5 bases from V and 5 bases from J, with 18 bases between. Germline-derived CDR1 and CDR2 are MNHEY and SMNVEV (reference sequence).

This clonotype showed up just a few times. The V call is TRBV14, the J call TRBJ2-1, with TRBD2 identical over 13 bases. V shed 3 bases, J shed 8 bases, and the junction held 10 bases outside the gene matches. Germline V CDR1 and CDR2: SGHDN, FVKESK. The CDR3 contains 17 residues. The CDR3 region is CASSQGSTSGRSDEQFF. Here the CDR3 DNA reads TGTGCCAGCAGCCAGGGATCGACTAGCGGGAGGTCTGATGAGCAGTTCTTC. The full variable domain, completed using reference TRBV14 and TRBJ2-1, is EAGVTQFPSHSVIEKGQTVTLRCDPISGHDNLYWYRRVMGKEIKFLLHFVKESKQDESGMPNNRFLAERTGGTYSTLKVQPAELEDSGVYFCASSQGSTSGRSDEQFFGPGTRLTVL.